This T cell receptor beta chain was recorded in a study of blood T cells in healthy people across ages. Findings and caveats of the study: Across the age range, TCR beta diversity per million T cells fell in a roughly linear way. Long-lived donors exceeded aged donors in naive CD4+ cells and diversity.

The CDR3 contains 11 residues. Trimming took off 7 bases at V and 2 bases at J, with 8 bases between the two ends. From germline, CDR1 is SQVTM and CDR2 ANQGSEA. The amount of total RNA extracted per sample was at least 5.5 micrograms. This clonotype was detected many times. Its specificity is unknown. PCR was performed a second time for roughly 6 to 12 cycles using a sample-barcoded 5' primer and a J-beta primer mix. All cDNA molecules were each tagged by a template-switch adaptor with 12 random nucleotides. TCRdb re-called the 5' RACE reads through MiXCR, storing one row per CDR3 protein. The sample has fewer than 900,000 distinct CDR3 sequences, about 42% seen once.

The receptor's source is a woman aged 55-75 years in good health. Sequencing was performed on blood. The chain combines TRBV29-1 with TRBJ2-5, with D unclear. CDR3 region: CSGSRQETQYF. DNA for the CDR3: TGCAGCGGCTCGAGACAAGAGACCCAGTACTTC.